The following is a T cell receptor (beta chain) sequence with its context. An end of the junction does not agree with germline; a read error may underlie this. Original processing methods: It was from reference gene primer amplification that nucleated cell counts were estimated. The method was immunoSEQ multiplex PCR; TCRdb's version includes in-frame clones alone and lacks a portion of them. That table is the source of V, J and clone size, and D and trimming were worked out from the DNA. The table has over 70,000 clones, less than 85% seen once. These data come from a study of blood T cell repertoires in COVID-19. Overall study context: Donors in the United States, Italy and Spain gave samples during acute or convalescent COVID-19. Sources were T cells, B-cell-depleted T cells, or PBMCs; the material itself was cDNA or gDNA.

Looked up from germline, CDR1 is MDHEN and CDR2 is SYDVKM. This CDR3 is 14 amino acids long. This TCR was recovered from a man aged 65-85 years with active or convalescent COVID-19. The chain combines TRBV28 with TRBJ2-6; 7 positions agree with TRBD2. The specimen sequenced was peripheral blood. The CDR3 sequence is CASSFGGGDNVLTF. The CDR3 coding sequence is TGTGCCAGCAGTTTCGGTGGGGGGGACAACGTCCTGACTTTC.